This section outlines one T cell receptor (beta chain) sequence together with its context. The target antigen is unknown. The data were obtained in a study of cytomegalovirus exposure and HLA in healthy donors. On the study more broadly: HLA-typed donors were the source of around 87 million unique TCRs, which an early data release held.

The CDR3 is made up of 14 amino acids. CDR1 is MGHRA, CDR2 YSYEKL, per germline. V lost 2 bases to trimming and J lost 0 bases, with 7 bases between them. PCR involved 60 Vbeta and 13 Jbeta primers. Assay: immunoSEQ multiplex PCR; the TCRdb copy retains only in-frame clones and omits some. The table lists 99,000 or so clones, roughly 83% of them singletons. Study-wide results and caveats: Both high specificity and high sensitivity reportedly marked the classifier's diagnosis of cytomegalovirus status. Researchers catalogued about 150 TCR beta chains as cytomegalovirus-associated.

The chain uses TRBV4-1 and TRBJ1-1; unclear D gene. This clonotype was sampled from a male donor in good health and CMV-seropositive. Sequenced input: PBMCs. CDR3: CASSQPTVNTEAFF. The CDR3 DNA sequence: TGCGCCAGCAGCCAACCCACGGTGAACACTGAAGCTTTCTTT.